This TCR beta chain was captured in a study of OX40 agonist ivuxolimab in advanced cancers. General observations from the study: At 0.1 to 3.0 mg/kg and by week 6, CD4+ and CD8+ T cells in the blood had expanded clonally.

Samples were taken at baseline and on day 1 of cycles 4 and 7. The CDR3 spans 15 residues. V was clipped by 5 bases and J by 8 bases; unmatched bases: 8. Looked up from germline, CDR1 is MDHEN and CDR2 is SYDVKM. This clone was detected a few times. Its antigen is undetermined. Generated by immunoSEQ multiplex PCR, the TCRdb table keeps only in-frame clones and is missing some. The table includes some 80,000 clones, roughly four fifths detected once. This clonotype was obtained from an adult with an advanced solid tumor such as melanoma, head and neck, liver or kidney cancer. Sequences were derived from CD4+ or CD8+ T cells sorted from blood, sampled in a trial of the OX40 agonist ivuxolimab. The chain links TRBV28 to TRBJ2-1, with 11 bases matching TRBD1. This chain's CDR3 is CASSPGQGAVDEQFF. CDR3 nucleotide sequence: TGTGCCAGCAGTCCAGGACAGGGGGCAGTGGATGAGCAGTTCTTC.